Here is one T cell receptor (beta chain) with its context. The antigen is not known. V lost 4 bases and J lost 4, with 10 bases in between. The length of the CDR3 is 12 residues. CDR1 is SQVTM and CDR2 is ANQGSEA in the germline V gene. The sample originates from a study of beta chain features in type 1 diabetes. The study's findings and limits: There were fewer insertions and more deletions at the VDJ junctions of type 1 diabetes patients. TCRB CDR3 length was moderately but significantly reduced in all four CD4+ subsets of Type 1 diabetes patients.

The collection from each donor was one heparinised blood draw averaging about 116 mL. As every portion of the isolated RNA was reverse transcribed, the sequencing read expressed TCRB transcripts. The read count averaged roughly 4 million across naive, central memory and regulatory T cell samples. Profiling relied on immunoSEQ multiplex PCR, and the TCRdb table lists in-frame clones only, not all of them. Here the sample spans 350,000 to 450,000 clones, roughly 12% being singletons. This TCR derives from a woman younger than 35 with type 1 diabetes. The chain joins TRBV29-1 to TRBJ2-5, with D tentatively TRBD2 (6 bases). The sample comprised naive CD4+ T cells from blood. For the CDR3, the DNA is TGCAGCGTTGTCCCCGGGGGAGAGACCCAGTACTTC. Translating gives CSVVPGGETQYF. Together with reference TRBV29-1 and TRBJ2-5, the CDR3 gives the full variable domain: SAVISQKPSRDICQRGTSLTIQCQVDSQVTMMFWYRQQPGQSLTLIATANQGSEATYESGFVIDKFPISRPNLTFSTLTVSNMSPEDSSIYLCSVVPGGETQYFGPGTRLLVL.